The rows below give T cell receptor beta chains drawn from one sample of a study of PD-L1 blockade in urothelial cancer. The protocol was immunoSEQ multiplex PCR, while the TCRdb copy is restricted to in-frame clones and leaves out a portion. Seen here are 25,000 to 35,000 clones, approximately 87% observed once, and the top ten hold under 4.5%. Sequences were derived from PBMCs, sampled around atezolizumab (anti-PD-L1) treatment. Every receptor here comes from a middle-aged man with urothelial cancer. Both conserved end residues are part of each CDR3. D genes are given only for firm matches. Where a row states a size, it is once, few, many or the class of an expanded clone; other rows omit it.

j_call: TRBJ2-4; v_call: TRBV27; cdr3_length: 16; clone_size: NA; d_call: TRBD1; cdr3_aa: CASSFRTGGGKNIQYF; cdr3_nt: TGTGCCAGCAGTTTCCGGACAGGGGGCGGCAAAAACATTCAGTACTTC
j_call: TRBJ2-5; v_call: TRBV4-3; cdr3_length: 17; clone_size: NA; d_call: TRBD2; cdr3_aa: CASSQDWPRGVAETQYF; cdr3_nt: TGCGCCAGCAGCCAAGATTGGCCCCGGGGGGTAGCAGAGACCCAGTACTTC
j_call: TRBJ1-2; v_call: TRBV5-1; cdr3_length: 15; clone_size: NA; d_call: TRBD1; cdr3_aa: CASSPGTGVVYGYTF; cdr3_nt: TGCGCCAGCAGCCCAGGGACAGGGGTCGTCTATGGCTACACCTTC
j_call: TRBJ2-5; v_call: TRBV6-5; cdr3_length: 15; clone_size: NA; d_call: TRBD1; cdr3_aa: CASSFGQGNQETQYF; cdr3_nt: TGTGCCAGCAGCTTCGGACAGGGGAATCAAGAGACCCAGTACTTC
j_call: TRBJ1-2; v_call: TRBV5-6; cdr3_length: 14; clone_size: once; d_call: TRBD1; cdr3_aa: CASSPGTDNYGYTF; cdr3_nt: TGTGCCAGCAGCCCCGGGACAGATAACTATGGCTACACCTTC
j_call: TRBJ1-2; v_call: TRBV5-6; cdr3_length: 14; clone_size: NA; d_call: TRBD1; cdr3_aa: CASSLDRGGYGYTF; cdr3_nt: TGTGCCAGCAGCTTGGACAGGGGTGGGTATGGCTACACCTTC
j_call: TRBJ1-5; v_call: TRBV28; cdr3_length: 15; clone_size: NA; d_call: NA; cdr3_aa: CASSLTFPSNQPQHF; cdr3_nt: TGTGCCAGCAGTTTAACTTTCCCTAGCAATCAGCCCCAGCATTTT
j_call: TRBJ2-5; v_call: TRBV28; cdr3_length: 12; clone_size: NA; d_call: NA; cdr3_aa: CASSLGPGTQYF; cdr3_nt: TGTGCCAGCAGTTTGGGTCCAGGGACCCAGTACTTC
j_call: TRBJ2-7; v_call: TRBV18; cdr3_length: 16; clone_size: NA; d_call: TRBD2; cdr3_aa: CASSPQLAGGPWEQYF; cdr3_nt: TGTGCCAGCTCACCACAGCTAGCGGGAGGGCCTTGGGAGCAGTACTTC
j_call: TRBJ2-7; v_call: TRBV29-1; cdr3_length: 13; clone_size: NA; d_call: TRBD2; cdr3_aa: CSVEGQRGGEQYF; cdr3_nt: TGCAGCGTTGAAGGCCAGCGGGGGGGAGAGCAGTACTTC
j_call: TRBJ2-3; v_call: TRBV4-1; cdr3_length: 10; clone_size: NA; d_call: NA; cdr3_aa: CASSHVVQYF; cdr3_nt: TGCGCCAGCAGCCACGTCGTTCAGTATTTT
j_call: TRBJ2-2; v_call: TRBV7-2; cdr3_length: 16; clone_size: NA; d_call: TRBD2; cdr3_aa: CASSSGGGWNTGELFF; cdr3_nt: TGTGCCAGCAGCTCGGGGGGGGGTTGGAACACCGGGGAGCTGTTTTTT
j_call: TRBJ2-5; v_call: TRBV27; cdr3_length: 15; clone_size: NA; d_call: TRBD2; cdr3_aa: CASSLSAGLTETQYF; cdr3_nt: TGTGCCAGCAGTTTATCAGCGGGGCTAACGGAGACCCAGTACTTC
j_call: TRBJ2-6; v_call: TRBV14; cdr3_length: 17; clone_size: NA; d_call: NA; cdr3_aa: CASSPSEQISGANVLTF; cdr3_nt: TGTGCCAGCAGCCCTAGCGAGCAGATCTCTGGGGCCAACGTCCTGACTTTC
j_call: TRBJ2-5; v_call: TRBV11-2; cdr3_length: 15; clone_size: NA; d_call: TRBD2; cdr3_aa: CASSFSGSRIETQYF; cdr3_nt: TGTGCCAGCAGCTTTAGCGGGAGTCGCATCGAGACCCAGTACTTC
j_call: TRBJ1-1; v_call: TRBV9; cdr3_length: 13; clone_size: NA; d_call: NA; cdr3_aa: CASSGPRGTEAFF; cdr3_nt: TGTGCCAGCAGCGGCCCCCGGGGCACTGAAGCTTTCTTT
j_call: TRBJ1-5; v_call: TRBV7-9; cdr3_length: 13; clone_size: NA; d_call: NA; cdr3_aa: CASSLRGAQPQHF; cdr3_nt: TGTGCCAGCAGCCTCAGGGGAGCTCAGCCCCAGCATTTT
j_call: TRBJ2-1; v_call: TRBV27; cdr3_length: 14; clone_size: NA; d_call: TRBD1; cdr3_aa: CASSWTGGNNEQFF; cdr3_nt: TGTGCCAGTTCTTGGACAGGGGGAAACAATGAGCAGTTCTTC
j_call: TRBJ2-1; v_call: TRBV27; cdr3_length: 15; clone_size: NA; d_call: NA; cdr3_aa: CASSTGTLPYNEQFF; cdr3_nt: TGTGCCAGCAGTACCGGGACTCTGCCTTACAATGAGCAGTTCTTC
j_call: TRBJ1-5; v_call: TRBV19; cdr3_length: 16; clone_size: NA; d_call: TRBD1; cdr3_aa: CASSVEPGQGNQPQHF; cdr3_nt: TGTGCCAGTAGTGTAGAACCGGGACAGGGCAATCAGCCCCAGCATTTT
j_call: TRBJ2-4; v_call: TRBV30; cdr3_length: 15; clone_size: NA; d_call: NA; cdr3_aa: CAWSNRNSAKNIQYF; cdr3_nt: TGTGCCTGGAGTAACAGGAACTCAGCCAAAAACATTCAGTACTTC
j_call: TRBJ2-2; v_call: TRBV19; cdr3_length: 17; clone_size: NA; d_call: TRBD1; cdr3_aa: CASSIPPRQGNTGELFF; cdr3_nt: TGTGCCAGTAGTATCCCCCCGAGACAGGGGAACACCGGGGAGCTGTTTTTT
j_call: TRBJ2-1; v_call: TRBV7-2; cdr3_length: 13; clone_size: NA; d_call: NA; cdr3_aa: CASSLELDDEQFF; cdr3_nt: TGTGCCAGCAGCCTCGAGCTAGACGATGAGCAGTTCTTC
j_call: TRBJ1-2; v_call: TRBV7-8; cdr3_length: 18; clone_size: NA; d_call: TRBD1; cdr3_aa: CASSLGFPGQGASFGYTF; cdr3_nt: TGTGCCAGCAGCTTAGGGTTTCCGGGACAGGGGGCTTCGTTCGGCTACACCTTC
j_call: TRBJ2-7; v_call: TRBV7-2; cdr3_length: 18; clone_size: NA; d_call: NA; cdr3_aa: CASSLIPFVGGPSYEQYF; cdr3_nt: TGTGCCAGCAGTTTAATACCATTTGTGGGGGGACCTTCCTACGAGCAGTACTTC
j_call: TRBJ2-2; v_call: TRBV9; cdr3_length: 15; clone_size: NA; d_call: TRBD2; cdr3_aa: CASRQGLAPTGELFF; cdr3_nt: TGTGCCAGCAGACAAGGACTAGCTCCCACCGGGGAGCTGTTTTTT
j_call: TRBJ1-3; v_call: TRBV4-3; cdr3_length: 15; clone_size: once; d_call: NA; cdr3_aa: CASSQERPPIDTIYF; cdr3_nt: TGCGCCAGCAGCCAAGAGAGGCCCCCTATAGACACCATATATTTT
j_call: TRBJ2-7; v_call: TRBV7-9; cdr3_length: 10; clone_size: few; d_call: NA; cdr3_aa: CASLGDEQYF; cdr3_nt: TGTGCCAGCTTGGGCGACGAGCAGTACTTC
j_call: TRBJ1-2; v_call: TRBV7-9; cdr3_length: 14; clone_size: NA; d_call: NA; cdr3_aa: CASSPEGGNYGYTF; cdr3_nt: TGTGCCAGCAGCCCCGAGGGGGGGAACTATGGCTACACCTTC
j_call: TRBJ2-1; v_call: TRBV5-5; cdr3_length: 15; clone_size: NA; d_call: TRBD1; cdr3_aa: CASSLDRGSYNEQFF; cdr3_nt: TGTGCCAGCAGCTTGGACAGGGGATCCTACAATGAGCAGTTCTTC
j_call: TRBJ1-2; v_call: TRBV19; cdr3_length: 12; clone_size: NA; d_call: NA; cdr3_aa: CASKSPLRGYTF; cdr3_nt: TGTGCCAGTAAATCCCCTTTGAGGGGCTACACCTTC
j_call: TRBJ2-5; v_call: TRBV11-3; cdr3_length: 15; clone_size: few; d_call: NA; cdr3_aa: CASSLLTGPQETQYF; cdr3_nt: TGTGCCAGCAGCTTATTAACAGGGCCACAAGAGACCCAGTACTTC
j_call: TRBJ2-5; v_call: TRBV28; cdr3_length: 13; clone_size: NA; d_call: NA; cdr3_aa: CASTAGSQETQYF; cdr3_nt: TGTGCCAGCACGGCCGGGTCCCAAGAGACCCAGTACTTC
j_call: TRBJ2-1; v_call: TRBV30; cdr3_length: 15; clone_size: NA; d_call: TRBD1; cdr3_aa: CAWTGQGFINNEQFF; cdr3_nt: TGTGCCTGGACGGGACAGGGGTTCATCAATAATGAGCAGTTCTTC
j_call: TRBJ2-2; v_call: TRBV10-1; cdr3_length: 14; clone_size: NA; d_call: NA; cdr3_aa: CASSESLNTGELFF; cdr3_nt: TGCGCCAGCAGTGAATCACTGAACACCGGGGAGCTGTTTTTT
j_call: TRBJ2-1; v_call: TRBV2; cdr3_length: 15; clone_size: NA; d_call: TRBD2; cdr3_aa: CASSEGGSSYNEQFF; cdr3_nt: TGTGCCAGCAGTGAGGGCGGGAGCTCCTACAATGAGCAGTTCTTC
j_call: TRBJ2-5; v_call: TRBV15; cdr3_length: 15; clone_size: NA; d_call: TRBD2; cdr3_aa: CATSRDGAGEETQYF; cdr3_nt: TGTGCCACCAGCAGAGATGGAGCGGGGGAAGAGACCCAGTACTTC
j_call: TRBJ2-3; v_call: TRBV9; cdr3_length: 15; clone_size: NA; d_call: TRBD2; cdr3_aa: CASSVGTSGADTQYF; cdr3_nt: TGTGCCAGCAGCGTAGGGACTAGCGGCGCAGATACGCAGTATTTT
j_call: TRBJ2-3; v_call: TRBV5-1; cdr3_length: 14; clone_size: NA; d_call: TRBD2; cdr3_aa: CASRNLAGADTQYF; cdr3_nt: TGCGCCAGCAGAAACCTAGCGGGCGCAGATACGCAGTATTTT
j_call: TRBJ2-7; v_call: TRBV27; cdr3_length: 14; clone_size: few; d_call: NA; cdr3_aa: CASSYLTSGYEQYF; cdr3_nt: TGTGCCAGCAGTTATCTGACATCAGGGTACGAGCAGTACTTC
j_call: TRBJ1-4; v_call: TRBV30; cdr3_length: 16; clone_size: NA; d_call: NA; cdr3_aa: CAWSVLGVPGGEKLFF; cdr3_nt: TGTGCCTGGAGTGTACTAGGAGTACCCGGCGGGGAAAAACTGTTTTTT
j_call: TRBJ2-5; v_call: TRBV30; cdr3_length: 11; clone_size: NA; d_call: NA; cdr3_aa: CAFELGGTQYF; cdr3_nt: TGTGCCTTCGAATTGGGGGGGACCCAGTACTTC
j_call: TRBJ2-3; v_call: TRBV27; cdr3_length: 15; clone_size: NA; d_call: TRBD1; cdr3_aa: CASTSETGARNTQYF; cdr3_nt: TGTGCCAGCACTTCCGAAACAGGGGCGCGAAATACGCAGTATTTT
j_call: TRBJ2-3; v_call: TRBV7-2; cdr3_length: 18; clone_size: NA; d_call: TRBD2; cdr3_aa: CASSLDLVLAGVRDTQYF; cdr3_nt: TGTGCCAGCAGCTTAGATCTCGTACTAGCGGGAGTCAGGGATACGCAGTATTTT
j_call: TRBJ2-7; v_call: TRBV13; cdr3_length: 13; clone_size: NA; d_call: NA; cdr3_aa: CASSPPGSYEQYF; cdr3_nt: TGTGCCAGCAGCCCACCAGGGTCCTACGAGCAGTACTTC
j_call: TRBJ2-1; v_call: TRBV18; cdr3_length: 17; clone_size: NA; d_call: TRBD2; cdr3_aa: CASSPLPLTSGGNEQFF; cdr3_nt: TGTGCCAGCTCACCCCTTCCGTTAACTAGCGGGGGAAATGAGCAGTTCTTC
j_call: TRBJ2-7; v_call: TRBV6-1; cdr3_length: 19; clone_size: NA; d_call: TRBD2; cdr3_aa: CASSDPWTSGVISSYEQYF; cdr3_nt: TGTGCCAGCAGTGATCCCTGGACTAGCGGGGTGATAAGCTCCTACGAGCAGTACTTC